This TCR beta chain stems from a study of blood T cell repertoires in COVID-19. CDR3 length: 15 residues. The germline V gene has CDR1 KGHSH and CDR2 LQKENI. Trimming at V came to 3 bases and at J to 7 bases, leaving 9 bases not matched to a gene. Profiled with immunoSEQ multiplex PCR; TCRdb holds only in-frame clones, not every one. The sample lists about 74,000 clones; 70% to 90% were seen once. The receptor was isolated from a man aged 70-80 years with acute or convalescent COVID-19. The sample taken for sequencing was peripheral blood. The chain is built from TRBV18 and TRBJ2-3; 8 positions match TRBD2. CDR3 region: CASSPVGAGDNTQYF. The CDR3 DNA follows: TGTGCCAGCTCACCGGTGGGAGCGGGGGACAATACGCAGTATTTT.